Listed below are T cell receptor beta chains from one sample, sequenced in a study of regulatory T cells in long-lasting Graves disease. TCRdb itself ran the multiplex PCR reads through MiXCR, one entry per CDR3 protein. The sample records 530,000 or so distinct CDR3 sequences, approximately 12% being singletons. Separately, the same data were catalogued under a study of T cells in Graves' hyperthyroidism and ophthalmopathy.

The source material was peripheral blood mononuclear cells (PBMCs), sampled at new diagnosis, from a patient treated with antithyroid drugs. Receptors originate from a man aged 25-40 years with Graves disease. The CDR3 runs from the conserved cysteine through the conserved F or W. Each record gives: J gene, V gene, clone size, D gene, CDR3 protein, CDR3 DNA. The D gene is left open where the match is weak. Clone size is not always given. Where it is, it says once, few, many or a class for expanded clones.

>TRBJ1-2|TRBV24-1|many|NA
CATSRKQNYGYTF
TGTGCCACCAGTAGAAAACAGAACTATGGCTACACCTTC
>TRBJ2-7|TRBV20-1|NA|TRBD1
CSAQTGAEYEQYF
TGCAGTGCCCAGACAGGGGCCGAATACGAGCAGTACTTC
>TRBJ1-4|TRBV5-6|NA|TRBD1
CASSLPGQVNEKLFF
TGTGCCAGCAGCTTGCCTGGACAGGTTAATGAAAAACTGTTTTTT
>TRBJ2-3|TRBV6-5|many|TRBD1
CASSYYEPGQGSDTQYF
TGTGCCAGCAGTTACTACGAACCGGGACAGGGATCAGATACGCAGTATTTT
>TRBJ2-5|TRBV2|many|NA
CASSESRGTQETQYF
TGTGCCAGCAGTGAGTCACGAGGGACACAAGAGACCCAGTACTTC
>TRBJ2-6|TRBV30|NA|NA
CAWTQDSGANVLTF
TGTGCCTGGACTCAAGACTCTGGGGCCAACGTCCTGACTTTC
>TRBJ1-4|TRBV19|few|TRBD1
CASSLQGTIQEKLFF
TGTGCCAGTAGCCTACAGGGGACAATCCAGGAAAAACTGTTTTTT
>TRBJ2-7|TRBV19|few|TRBD2
CASSTVAGGSYEQYF
TGTGCCAGTAGTACCGTAGCGGGAGGAAGCTACGAGCAGTACTTC
>TRBJ2-1|TRBV25-1|many|NA
CASSGSGNEQFF
TGTGCCAGCAGTGGTAGCGGCAATGAGCAGTTCTTC
>TRBJ1-2|TRBV9|many|NA
CASSVGEGAIYGYTF
TGTGCCAGCAGCGTAGGGGAAGGGGCCATCTATGGCTACACCTTC
>TRBJ1-1|TRBV6-1|many|TRBD1
CASSPGGANTEAFF
TGTGCCAGCAGTCCAGGGGGCGCGAACACTGAAGCTTTCTTT
>TRBJ2-7|TRBV6-5|many|NA
CASSYSDTRDEIRIYEQYF
TGTGCCAGCAGTTACTCGGACACCAGAGACGAGATTCGGATCTACGAGCAGTACTTC
>TRBJ1-2|TRBV11-2|many|NA
CASSLVTVGYGYTF
TGTGCCAGCAGCTTAGTTACCGTGGGCTATGGCTACACCTTC
>TRBJ2-1|TRBV2|NA|TRBD1
CASSGTDNEQFF
TGTGCCAGCAGCGGGACAGACAATGAGCAGTTCTTC
>TRBJ1-1|TRBV2|many|NA
CASSETRGGTEAFF
TGTGCCAGCAGTGAAACGAGGGGCGGGACTGAAGCTTTCTTT
>TRBJ2-7|TRBV4-2|few|NA
CASSPGLGRLEQYF
TGTGCCAGCAGCCCGGGATTAGGGAGGCTCGAGCAGTACTTC
>TRBJ1-4|TRBV28|NA|NA
CASSPAGSNEKLFF
TGTGCCAGCAGTCCCGCCGGAAGCAACGAAAAACTGTTTTTT
>TRBJ1-6|TRBV5-1|many|NA
CASSLGGIGRSPLHF
TGCGCCAGCAGCTTGGGAGGAATCGGGCGTTCACCCCTCCACTTT
>TRBJ1-1|TRBV5-6|NA|NA
CASSFISGPTGITEAFF
TGTGCCAGCAGCTTCATATCTGGACCAACAGGGATCACTGAAGCTTTCTTT
>TRBJ1-2|TRBV11-2|few|NA
CASRSLSTRTNYGYTF
TGTGCCAGCAGGTCCCTTTCGACAAGGACTAACTATGGCTACACCTTC
>TRBJ2-2|TRBV19|many|NA
CASSKTILNTGELFF
TGTGCCAGTAGTAAGACGATCCTGAACACCGGGGAGCTGTTTTTT
>TRBJ2-1|TRBV9|NA|TRBD2
CASSVTSGGDNEQFF
TGTGCCAGCAGCGTTACTAGCGGGGGGGACAATGAGCAGTTCTTC
>TRBJ2-1|TRBV29-1|NA|NA
CSALGGPGYNEQFF
TGCAGCGCCTTGGGGGGGCCAGGTTACAATGAGCAGTTCTTC
>TRBJ2-1|TRBV5-5|NA|NA
CASSRTDFSYNEQFF
TGTGCCAGCAGCCGGACGGACTTCTCCTACAATGAGCAGTTCTTC
>TRBJ2-2|TRBV12-3/TRBV12-4|few|NA
CASTAQATARPGELFF
TGTGCCAGCACAGCCCAGGCGACAGCTCGTCCCGGGGAGCTGTTTTTT
>TRBJ2-7|TRBV27|many|TRBD2
CASSLREGQGEQYF
TGTGCCAGCAGTTTGCGGGAGGGCCAAGGCGAGCAGTACTTC
>TRBJ2-1|TRBV2|many|NA
CAKRGAYEQFF
TGTGCCAAAAGGGGGGCCTATGAGCAGTTCTTC
>TRBJ1-5|TRBV20-1|NA|NA
CSARHRAPQHF
TGCAGTGCTCGTCACAGGGCCCCCCAGCATTTT
>TRBJ2-2|TRBV9|few|NA
CASSVGQPRLGGELFF
TGTGCCAGCAGCGTAGGGCAGCCCCGCTTGGGCGGGGAGCTGTTTTTT
>TRBJ1-1|TRBV30|NA|NA
CAWISTGLVRTEAFF
TGTGCCTGGATTAGTACGGGGTTAGTTCGCACTGAAGCTTTCTTT
>TRBJ2-1|TRBV20-1|few|NA
CSARDSPSQEQFF
TGCAGTGCTAGAGATTCCCCTTCCCAGGAGCAGTTCTTC
>TRBJ2-3|TRBV20-1|many|NA
CSASEVSSTDTQYF
TGCAGTGCTAGCGAGGTGTCTAGCACAGATACGCAGTATTTT
>TRBJ2-1|TRBV3-1|many|TRBD2
CASSPPQIAGWHEQFF
TGTGCCAGCAGCCCCCCTCAAATAGCGGGATGGCATGAGCAGTTCTTC
>TRBJ2-7|TRBV2|NA|NA
CASSQESNEQYF
TGCGCCAGCAGCCAAGAAAGCAACGAGCAGTACTTC
>TRBJ2-1|TRBV9|NA|TRBD2
CASNQGKSGKGYNEQFF
TGTGCCAGCAATCAGGGCAAAAGCGGGAAGGGCTACAATGAGCAGTTCTTC
>TRBJ2-5|TRBV7-9|few|NA
CASTQTGGQETQYF
TGTGCCAGCACCCAGACAGGCGGTCAAGAGACCCAGTACTTC
>TRBJ2-3|TRBV12-3/TRBV12-4|NA|TRBD1
CASTDRYGTGRTDTQYF
TGTGCCAGCACTGATCGATACGGGACAGGGAGGACAGATACGCAGTATTTT
>TRBJ1-1|TRBV6-5|few|NA
CACSYSDVNTEAFF
TGTGCCTGCAGTTACTCGGACGTGAACACTGAAGCTTTCTTT
>TRBJ1-5|TRBV12-3/TRBV12-4|few|NA
CASRWGREQPQHF
TGTGCCAGCAGATGGGGTCGGGAACAGCCCCAGCATTTT
>TRBJ2-1|TRBV7-8|many|TRBD2
CASIRTRGGRAYNEQFF
TGTGCCAGCATCCGAACCCGTGGCGGGAGAGCCTACAATGAGCAGTTCTTC
>TRBJ1-5|TRBV20-1|few|NA
CSALITFNQPQHF
TGCAGTGCACTTATAACGTTCAATCAGCCCCAGCATTTT
>TRBJ2-7|TRBV20-1|many|NA
CSASARDYEQYF
TGCAGTGCTAGTGCGCGGGACTACGAGCAGTACTTC
>TRBJ1-2|TRBV24-1|many|NA
CATSDLQAPRSYTF
TGTGCCACCAGTGATTTGCAAGCTCCCCGAAGCTACACCTTC
>TRBJ2-7|TRBV10-3|many|TRBD1
CAINGMDRGNEQYF
TGTGCCATCAACGGGATGGACAGGGGAAACGAGCAGTACTTC
>TRBJ2-7|TRBV29-1|many|TRBD2
CSVEDRTSGSPTSYEQYF
TGCAGCGTTGAAGATCGGACTAGCGGGAGCCCCACCTCCTACGAGCAGTACTTC